A selection of T cell receptor beta chains follows, all from one sample in a study of OX40 agonist ivuxolimab in advanced cancers. Sequencing was performed with immunoSEQ multiplex PCR; in TCRdb, only in-frame clones are kept and a portion is missing. This table holds roughly 49,000 clones, 75% to 80% found once. Material: CD4+ or CD8+ T cells sorted from blood, obtained in a trial of the OX40 agonist ivuxolimab. All receptors derive from an adult with an advanced solid tumor such as melanoma, head and neck, liver or kidney cancer. CDR3s include the opening cysteine and the closing phenylalanine or tryptophan. D genes are given only for firm matches. Rows may omit the clone size; those that give it use once, few, many or a size class.

clone_size cdr3_length j_call v_call d_call cdr3_aa cdr3_nt
NA 15 TRBJ1-5 TRBV9 NA CASSGDKYSNQPQHF TGTGCCAGCAGCGGGGACAAGTATAGCAATCAGCCCCAGCATTTT
NA 13 TRBJ2-7 TRBV2 NA CASTGDGFREQYF TGTGCCAGTACGGGAGATGGTTTCCGCGAGCAGTACTTC
NA 19 TRBJ2-7 TRBV5-4 NA CASSLLVGLAVRLRSEQYF TGTGCCAGCAGCTTGCTTGTGGGTCTAGCAGTCAGACTGAGGAGCGAGCAGTACTTC
NA 17 TRBJ2-3 TRBV5-6 NA CASSLRFARADTDTQYF TGTGCCAGCAGCTTGCGGTTTGCGCGAGCGGACACAGATACGCAGTATTTT
NA 12 TRBJ1-2 TRBV11-2 TRBD1 CASSPGGWGYTF TGTGCCAGCAGCCCAGGGGGCTGGGGCTACACCTTC
NA 17 TRBJ2-3 TRBV18 TRBD2 CASSARASGSSADTQYF TGTGCCAGCTCAGCCCGGGCTAGCGGGAGTAGTGCAGATACGCAGTATTTT
NA 13 TRBJ2-1 TRBV13 TRBD2 CASSQLLAGAQFF TGTGCCAGCAGCCAGCTGCTAGCGGGAGCGCAGTTCTTC
NA 15 TRBJ2-1 TRBV19 TRBD2 CASSIRSGRADEQFF TGTGCCAGTAGTATTCGGAGCGGGAGGGCCGATGAGCAGTTCTTC
NA 8 TRBJ2-1 TRBV14 NA CASKGQFF TGTGCCAGCAAGGGTCAGTTCTTC
once 14 TRBJ2-4 TRBV27 NA CASSLYNRKNIQYF TGTGCCAGCAGTTTATACAACAGGAAAAACATTCAGTACTTC
NA 15 TRBJ1-2 TRBV5-1 NA CASSEGQGPVDGYTF TGCGCCAGCTCGGAAGGTCAGGGACCGGTCGATGGCTACACCTTC
NA 15 TRBJ1-2 TRBV7-2 TRBD1 CASRRPGQGNYGYTF TGTGCCAGCCGAAGACCGGGACAGGGGAACTATGGCTACACCTTC
once 15 TRBJ2-7 TRBV4-2 TRBD1 CASSQERDRVYEQYF TGTGCCAGCAGCCAAGAGAGAGACAGGGTGTACGAGCAGTACTTC
NA 14 TRBJ2-7 TRBV2 NA CASTEQLTSYEQYF TGTGCCAGCACCGAGCAGCTCACCTCCTACGAGCAGTACTTC
medium-sized 13 TRBJ2-7 TRBV7-9 TRBD2 CASSGLDSSKQYF TGTGCCAGCAGCGGACTAGACAGCTCGAAACAGTACTTC
NA 16 TRBJ1-3 TRBV5-1 NA CASSSFGQSSGNTIYF TGCGCCAGCAGCTCCTTTGGACAGAGCTCTGGAAACACCATATATTTT